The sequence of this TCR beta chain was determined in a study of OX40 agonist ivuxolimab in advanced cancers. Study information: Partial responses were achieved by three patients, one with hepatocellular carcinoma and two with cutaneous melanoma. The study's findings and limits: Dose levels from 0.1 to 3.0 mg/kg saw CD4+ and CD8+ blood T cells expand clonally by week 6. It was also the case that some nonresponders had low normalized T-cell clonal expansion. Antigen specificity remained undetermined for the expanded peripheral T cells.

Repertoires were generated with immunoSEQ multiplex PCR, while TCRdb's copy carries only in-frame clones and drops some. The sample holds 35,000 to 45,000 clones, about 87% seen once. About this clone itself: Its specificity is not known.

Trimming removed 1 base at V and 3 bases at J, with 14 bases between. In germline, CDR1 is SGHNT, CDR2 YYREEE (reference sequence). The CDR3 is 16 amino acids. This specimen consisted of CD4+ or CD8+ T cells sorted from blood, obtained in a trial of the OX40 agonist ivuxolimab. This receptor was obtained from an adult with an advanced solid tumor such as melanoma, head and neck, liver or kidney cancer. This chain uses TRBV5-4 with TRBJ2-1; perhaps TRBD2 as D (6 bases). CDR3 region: CASSLSRTIHYNEQFF. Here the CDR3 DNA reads TGTGCCAGCAGCTTGTCCAGGACTATTCACTACAATGAGCAGTTCTTC.